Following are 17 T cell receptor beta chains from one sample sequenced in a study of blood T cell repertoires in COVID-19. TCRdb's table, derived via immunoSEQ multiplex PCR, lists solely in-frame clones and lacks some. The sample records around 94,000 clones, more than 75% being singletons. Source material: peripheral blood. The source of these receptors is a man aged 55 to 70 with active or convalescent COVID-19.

The CDR3 nucleotides read TGTGCCACCTCGACAGTGGTTCAAGATACGCAGTATTTT. Translating gives CATSTVVQDTQYF. The V gene is TRBV11-3, the J gene TRBJ2-3; a possible D gene is TRBD1 (5 bases). From germline, CDR1 is SGHNT and CDR2 YENEEA. The CDR3 extends over 13 amino acids. With 10 bases removed from V and 5 bases from J, the gap between germline ends came to 16 bases.

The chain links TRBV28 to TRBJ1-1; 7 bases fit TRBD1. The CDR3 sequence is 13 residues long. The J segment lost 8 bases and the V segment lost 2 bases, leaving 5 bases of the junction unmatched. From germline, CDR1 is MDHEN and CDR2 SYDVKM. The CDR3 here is CASSLIRGTEAFF. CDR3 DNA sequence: TGTGCCAGCAGTTTAATCAGGGGGACCGAAGCTTTCTTT.

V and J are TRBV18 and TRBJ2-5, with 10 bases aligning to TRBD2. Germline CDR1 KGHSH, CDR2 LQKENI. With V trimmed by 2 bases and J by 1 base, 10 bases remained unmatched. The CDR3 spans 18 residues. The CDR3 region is CASSPKVLAGNRQETQYF. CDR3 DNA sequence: TGTGCCAGCTCACCAAAGGTACTAGCGGGGAACCGCCAAGAGACCCAGTACTTC.

Here the CDR3 reads CASSESTGVLEKLFF. The CDR3 DNA follows: TGTGCCAGCAGTGAATCTACAGGGGTACTTGAAAAACTGTTTTTT. The chain recombines TRBV2 with TRBJ1-4; 7 nucleotides agree with TRBD1. With V trimmed by 2 bases and J by 7 bases, 7 bases remained unmatched. The germline gives CDR1 SNHLY, CDR2 FYNNEI. This CDR3 has 15 residues.

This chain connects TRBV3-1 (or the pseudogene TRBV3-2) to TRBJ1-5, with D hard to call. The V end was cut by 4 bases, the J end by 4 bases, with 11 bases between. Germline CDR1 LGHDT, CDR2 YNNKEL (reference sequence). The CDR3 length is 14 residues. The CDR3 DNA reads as TGTGCCAGCAGCCCTAGGTTCTTGAATCAGCCCCAGCATTTT. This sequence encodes CASSPRFLNQPQHF.

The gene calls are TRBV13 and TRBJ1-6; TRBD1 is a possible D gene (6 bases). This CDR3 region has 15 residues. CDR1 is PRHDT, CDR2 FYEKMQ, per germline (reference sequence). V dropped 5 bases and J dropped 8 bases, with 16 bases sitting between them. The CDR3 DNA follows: TGTGCCAGCAGCCTCCTCGGCGGGGGCTATTCACCCCTCCACTTT. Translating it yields CASSLLGGGYSPLHF.

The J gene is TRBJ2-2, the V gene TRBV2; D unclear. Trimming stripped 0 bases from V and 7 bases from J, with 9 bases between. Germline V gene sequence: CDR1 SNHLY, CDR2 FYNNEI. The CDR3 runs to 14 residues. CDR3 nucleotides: TGTGCCAGCAGTGAAGCACTAATAGGCGGGGAGCTGTTTTTT. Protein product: CASSEALIGGELFF.

In nucleotides, the CDR3 is TGTGCCAGCAGGCGGGACGGGCTTTACCAAGAGACCCAGTACTTC. Its protein is CASRRDGLYQETQYF. The chain employs TRBV27 and TRBJ2-5; D may be TRBD2 (6 bases). Germline values: CDR1 MNHEY, CDR2 SMNVEV (reference sequence). The CDR3 totals 15 residues. V lost 6 bases and J 0 bases, leaving 14 bases between the germline ends.

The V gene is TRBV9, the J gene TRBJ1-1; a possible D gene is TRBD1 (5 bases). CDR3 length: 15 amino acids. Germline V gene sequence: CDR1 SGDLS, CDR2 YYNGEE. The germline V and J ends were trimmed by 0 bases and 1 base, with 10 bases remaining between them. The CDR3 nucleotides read TGTGCCAGCAGCGTAGTGGGGGGAAGGAACACTGAAGCTTTCTTT. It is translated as CASSVVGGRNTEAFF.

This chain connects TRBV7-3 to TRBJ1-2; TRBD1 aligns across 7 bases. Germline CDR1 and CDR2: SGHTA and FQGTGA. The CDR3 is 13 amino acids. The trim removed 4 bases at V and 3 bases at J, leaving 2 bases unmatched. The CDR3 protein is CASSSDRDYGYTF. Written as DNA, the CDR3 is TGTGCCAGCAGCTCCGACAGGGACTATGGCTACACCTTC. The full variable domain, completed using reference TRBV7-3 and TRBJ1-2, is GAGVSQTPSNKVTEKGKYVELRCDPISGHTALYWYRQSLGQGPEFLIYFQGTGAADDSGLPNDRFFAVRPEGSVSTLKIQRTERGDSAVYLCASSSDRDYGYTFGSGTRLTVV.

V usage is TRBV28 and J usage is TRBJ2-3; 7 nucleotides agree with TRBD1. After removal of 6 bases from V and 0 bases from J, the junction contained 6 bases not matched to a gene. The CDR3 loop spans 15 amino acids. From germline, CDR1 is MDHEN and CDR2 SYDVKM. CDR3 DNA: TGTGCCAGCAGAGACAGGGCTGGGAGCACAGATACGCAGTATTTT. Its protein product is CASRDRAGSTDTQYF.

The CDR3 sequence: CASSRRDRGSDYTF. As DNA, the CDR3 is TGTGCCAGCAGCCGCCGGGACAGGGGGAGCGACTACACCTTC. The rearrangement links TRBV7-6 to TRBJ1-2; 11 bases are shared with TRBD1. The V gene end was trimmed by 5 bases and the J gene end by 10 bases; junction bases not matched to a gene: 9. CDR1 SGHVS and CDR2 FNYEAQ come from the germline V gene. The CDR3 runs to 14 residues. The full variable domain, its missing parts supplied by reference TRBV7-6 and TRBJ1-2, is GAGVSQSPRYKVTKRGQDVALRCDPISGHVSLYWYRQALGQGPEFLTYFNYEAQQDKSGLPNDRFSAERPEGSISTLTIQRTEQRDSAMYRCASSRRDRGSDYTFGSGTRLTVV.

The chain's CDR3 is CASSLGLAGEGEQYV. As DNA, the CDR3 is TGTGCCAGCAGCTTGGGGCTAGCGGGAGAAGGAGAGCAGTACGTC. The chain employs TRBV5-4 and TRBJ2-7; TRBD2 matches 10 bases. V lost 0 bases, J lost 7 bases, and 7 bases stayed unmatched. From germline, CDR1 is SGHNT and CDR2 YYREEE (reference sequence). This CDR3 contains 15 residues.

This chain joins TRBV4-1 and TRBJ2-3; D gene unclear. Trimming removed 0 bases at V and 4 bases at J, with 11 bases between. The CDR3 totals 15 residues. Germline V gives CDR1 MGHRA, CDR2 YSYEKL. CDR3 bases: TGCGCCAGCAGCCAAGATTACCCCGCGGCAGATACGCAGTATTTT. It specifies CASSQDYPAADTQYF.

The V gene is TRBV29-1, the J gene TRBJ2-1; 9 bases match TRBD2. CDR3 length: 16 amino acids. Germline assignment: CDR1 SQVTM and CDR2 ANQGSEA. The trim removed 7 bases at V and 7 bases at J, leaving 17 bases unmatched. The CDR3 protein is CSAPSRGAGGGNEQFF. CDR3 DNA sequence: TGCAGCGCTCCCTCTCGGGGAGCGGGAGGCGGGAATGAGCAGTTCTTC.

In DNA form, the CDR3 reads TGTGCCAGTAGAACAGGGACCAGCAATCAGCCCCAGCATTTT. Its protein product is CASRTGTSNQPQHF. The V gene is TRBV19, the J gene TRBJ1-5; D perhaps matches TRBD1 (6 bases). V dropped 6 bases and J dropped 1 base, with 10 bases sitting between them. The CDR3 totals 14 residues. Germline CDR1 is LNHDA and CDR2 is SQIVND (reference sequence).

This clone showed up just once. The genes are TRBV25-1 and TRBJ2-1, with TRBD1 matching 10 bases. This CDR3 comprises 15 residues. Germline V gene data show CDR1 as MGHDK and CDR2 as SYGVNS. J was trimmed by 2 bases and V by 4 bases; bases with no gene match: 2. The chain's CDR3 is CASSGGTGAYNEQFF. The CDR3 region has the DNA TGTGCCAGCAGTGGTGGGACAGGGGCCTACAATGAGCAGTTCTTC. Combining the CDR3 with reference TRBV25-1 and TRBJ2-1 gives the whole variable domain EADIYQTPRYLVIGTGKKITLECSQTMGHDKMYWYQQDPGMELHLIHYSYGVNSTEKGDLSSESTVSRIRTEHFPLTLESARPSHTSQYLCASSGGTGAYNEQFFGPGTRLTVL.